A single sample is the source of the 20 T cell receptor beta chains below, sequenced in a study of cytomegalovirus exposure and HLA in healthy donors. The PCR employed 60 Vbeta primers together with 13 Jbeta primers. The assay was immunoSEQ multiplex PCR, and TCRdb's table has in-frame clones only and misses some. The sample has about 190,000 clones, over 70% seen once; the top ten hold less than 4.5%. Sequences were obtained from PBMCs. The origin of the receptors is a man over 45 in good health and CMV-seronegative.

The rearrangement links TRBV7-9 to TRBJ2-3; TRBD1 agrees at 7 bases. The V segment lost 5 bases and the J segment 0 bases; nucleotides outside the gene matches: 5. Germline lookup yields CDR1 SEHNR and CDR2 FQNEAQ (reference sequence). CDR3 size: 15 residues. CDR3 protein: CASSLPGGSTDTQYF. The DNA for the CDR3 is TGTGCCAGCAGCCTCCCAGGGGGTAGCACAGATACGCAGTATTTT. Looking up the rest from reference TRBV7-9 and TRBJ2-3 gives the full variable domain: DTGVSQNPRHKITKRGQNVTFRCDPISEHNRLYWYRQTLGQGPEFLTYFQNEAQLEKSRLLSDRFSAERPKGSFSTLEIQRTEQGDSAMYLCASSLPGGSTDTQYFGPGTRLTVL.

Points on this clone: This CDR3 is also generated by other DNA sequences in the sample. The CDR3 coding sequence is TGCAGTGCTAGGGGGGGTGCCGAGCAGTACTTC. Translated: CSARGGAEQYF. The chain has TRBV20-1 and TRBJ2-7, with a possible D match to TRBD2 (6 bases). Germline V CDR1 and CDR2: DFQATT, SNEGSKA (reference sequence). This CDR3 spans 11 amino acids. Trimming stripped 3 bases from V and 6 bases from J, with 9 bases between.

Details on this clone: The junction does not match germline at one end; this may be a read error. This sequence joins TRBV7-9 and TRBJ1-4, with D perhaps matching TRBD1 (5 bases). The CDR3 totals 14 residues. The germline gives CDR1 SEHNR, CDR2 FQNEAQ (reference sequence). The CDR3 is CSSTSRATNEKLFF. The CDR3 bases are TGTTCCAGCACCTCCAGGGCAACTAATGAAAAACTGTTTTTT.

V is TRBV9 and J is TRBJ2-2; the match to TRBD2 covers 7 bases. Germline V CDR1 and CDR2: SGDLS, YYNGEE. This CDR3 region has 15 residues. The J segment lost 4 bases and the V segment lost 0 bases, leaving 3 bases of the junction unmatched. DNA of the CDR3: TGTGCCAGCAGCGTAGGTGGCGGGGGCACCGGGGAGCTGTTTTTT. It encodes CASSVGGGGTGELFF.

The chain is built from TRBV5-1 and TRBJ2-1; 8 bases align to TRBD1. The CDR3 consists of 13 residues. The ends lost 4 bases at V and 3 bases at J; junction bases unmatched: 0. Germline loops: CDR1 SGHRS, CDR2 YFSETQ. CDR3 sequence (DNA): TGCGCCAGCAGCACAGGGGGCTACAATGAGCAGTTCTTC. As protein: CASSTGGYNEQFF. Filled out from reference TRBV5-1 and TRBJ2-1, the complete variable domain reads KAGVTQTPRYLIKTRGQQVTLSCSPISGHRSVSWYQQTPGQGLQFLFEYFSETQRNKGNFPGRFSGRQFSNSRSEMNVSTLELGDSALYLCASSTGGYNEQFFGPGTRLTVL.

The chain carries TRBV19 and TRBJ2-3; 8 bases align to TRBD2. Germline V gene data show CDR1 as LNHDA and CDR2 as SQIVND (reference sequence). V gave up 4 bases and J gave up 2 bases; unmatched junction bases: 8. This CDR3 contains 16 residues. The CDR3 DNA reads as TGTGCCAGTAGTAGACTAGCGAGAATCTACACAGATACGCAGTATTTT. Its translation: CASSRLARIYTDTQYF.

The chain is built from TRBV11-2 and TRBJ1-6; unclear D gene. Germline values: CDR1 SGHAT, CDR2 FQNNGV. There are 16 residues in the CDR3. V was shortened by 1 base and J by 2 bases, with 9 bases between the two germline ends. DNA for the CDR3: TGTGCCAGCAGCTTAGGAGCAAGTCCCTATAATTCACCCCTCCACTTT. Its protein product is CASSLGASPYNSPLHF.

The chain recombines TRBV6-1 with TRBJ1-5; 9 bases fit TRBD1. Germline trimming cut 8 bases from V and 6 bases from J; bases unmatched to any gene: 5. Looked up from germline, CDR1 is MNHNS and CDR2 is SASEGT. CDR3 length equals 13 residues. The chain's CDR3 is CASRRTGAQPQHF. The DNA of the CDR3 is TGTGCCAGCCGAAGGACAGGGGCTCAGCCCCAGCATTTT.

On this clone itself: A read error may account for a junction end that differs from germline. The chain links TRBV4-2 to TRBJ2-7; 7 bases line up with TRBD1. CDR1 is LGHNA, CDR2 YNFKEQ, per germline. This CDR3 contains 17 residues. CDR3 loop: CASSQIETGTVSYEQHF. The CDR3 bases are TGTGCCAGCAGCCAAATAGAAACCGGGACAGTTTCCTACGAGCAGCACTTC.

The V gene is TRBV5-5, the J gene TRBJ1-4, with unresolved D. CDR3 length: 14 residues. Germline loops: CDR1 SGHKS, CDR2 YYEKEE (reference sequence). V gave up 4 bases and J gave up 8 bases, with 15 bases separating them. The DNA for the CDR3 is TGTGCCAGCAGCCCCGGAGGCGGGGTCGAAAAACTGTTTTTT. This codes for CASSPGGGVEKLFF.

This clone was counted a single time. The rearrangement uses TRBV7-2 and TRBJ2-7; D possibly corresponds to TRBD1 (6 bases). The length of the CDR3 is 16 residues. Germline CDR1 SGHTA, CDR2 FQGNSA. V lost 1 base, J lost 3 bases, and 16 bases lay in between. DNA for the CDR3: TGTGCCAGCAGCTTAGACGGGTCAGGGGCGATCTACGAGCAGTACTTC. This sequence encodes CASSLDGSGAIYEQYF.

This chain links TRBV7-6 with TRBJ2-3; 10 bases line up with TRBD2. The germline CDR1 and CDR2 sequences are SGHVS and FNYEAQ. The CDR3 consists of 17 residues. Trimming removed 1 base from V and 0 bases from J; junction bases left unmatched: 4. For the CDR3, the DNA is TGTGCCAGCAGCTTAGAAGCGGGGGGGCCTAGCACAGATACGCAGTATTTT. Translating it yields CASSLEAGGPSTDTQYF.

The gene calls are TRBV27 and TRBJ2-1; no reliable D call. Germline V gene lookup returns CDR1 MNHEY and CDR2 SMNVEV (reference sequence). This CDR3 contains 16 residues. V gave up 2 bases and J gave up 2 bases, with 13 bases separating them. The CDR3, as DNA: TGTGCCAGCAGTTTACCCGGGTTCCATCCCTACAATGAGCAGTTCTTC. Translated, it gives CASSLPGFHPYNEQFF.

The chain couples TRBV6-1 to TRBJ2-3; possibly TRBD1 for D (7 bases). This CDR3 comprises 18 residues. The V gene lost 2 bases and the J gene lost 4 bases, with 22 bases spanning the gap. Germline V CDR1 and CDR2: MNHNS, SASEGT. In nucleotides, the CDR3 is TGTGCCAGCAGTGAACCGGGACTCTTAGGGGGCGCGGCAGATACGCAGTATTTT. Its translation: CASSEPGLLGGAADTQYF.

A few counts support this clone. Here the CDR3 DNA reads TGTGCCAGCAGCTTACCGCTAGCGGGTACCTACGAGCAGTACTTC. Translation gives CASSLPLAGTYEQYF. V is TRBV7-9 and J is TRBJ2-7; TRBD2 agrees at 8 bases. The CDR3 is made up of 15 amino acids. J was trimmed by 2 bases and V by 2 bases; bases with no gene match: 5. CDR1 and CDR2 from the germline V gene are SEHNR and FQNEAQ (reference sequence).

The CDR3, as DNA: TGTGCCAGCAGCTATTCGGAGATTAGAGAGACCCAGTACTTC. Translating it yields CASSYSEIRETQYF. The chain has TRBV7-8 and TRBJ2-5; no clear D gene. Germline CDR1 SGHVS, CDR2 FQNEAQ. The V end was cut by 4 bases, the J end by 4 bases, with 13 bases between. This CDR3 contains 14 residues. The variable domain in full, completed from reference TRBV7-8 and TRBJ2-5, reads GAGVSQSPRYKVAKRGQDVALRCDPISGHVSLFWYQQALGQGPEFLTYFQNEAQLDKSGLPSDRFFAERPEGSVSTLKIQRTQQEDSAVYLCASSYSEIRETQYFGPGTRLLVL.

This rearrangement joins TRBV6-4 to TRBJ2-3; 8 bases map to TRBD1. The CDR3 consists of 15 residues. The germline CDR1 and CDR2 sequences are MRHNA and SNTAGT. Losses at the gene ends were 6 bases for V and 2 bases for J; bases not matched to a gene: 7. The chain's CDR3 is CASSAGTGDTDTQYF. The CDR3 DNA is TGTGCCAGCAGCGCTGGGACAGGAGACACAGATACGCAGTATTTT.

DNA for the CDR3: TGCGCCAGCAGCTTAAGGCCCGGGGGGAACACTGAAGCTTTCTTT. Amino acids: CASSLRPGGNTEAFF. V and J are TRBV5-1 and TRBJ1-1; possible D gene TRBD1, 5 bases. CDR3 length: 15 residues. Germline loops: CDR1 SGHRS, CDR2 YFSETQ. Trimming removed 2 bases from V and 1 base from J, with 12 bases in between.

The rearrangement joins TRBV5-6 to TRBJ1-4; D unresolved. The germline gives CDR1 SGHDT, CDR2 YYEEEE. Trimming cost V 0 bases and J 3 bases, with 9 bases left between them. The CDR3 is 15 residues long. CDR3 DNA: TGTGCCAGCAGCTTGGGGGCTAAGGCTAATGAAAAACTGTTTTTT. This codes for CASSLGAKANEKLFF.

This clone occurred once. The V and J genes are TRBV19 and TRBJ2-7; 11 positions match TRBD1. V lost 1 base to trimming and J lost 4 bases; unmatched junction nucleotides: 3. This CDR3 has 15 amino acids. CDR1 and CDR2 (germline): LNHDA, SQIVND (reference sequence). The DNA for the CDR3 is TGTGCCAGTAGTATAGTAGGGACAGGGGGATACGAGCAGTACTTC. Protein product: CASSIVGTGGYEQYF. The full variable domain, its missing parts supplied by reference TRBV19 and TRBJ2-7, is DGGITQSPKYLFRKEGQNVTLSCEQNLNHDAMYWYRQDPGQGLRLIYYSQIVNDFQKGDIAEGYSVSREKKESFPLTVTSAQKNPTAFYLCASSIVGTGGYEQYFGPGTRLTVT.